Shown below are 25 T cell receptor beta chains from a single sample sequenced in a study of shared clonotypes between healthy human individuals. Sequenced by immunoSEQ multiplex PCR; TCRdb stores in-frame clones only, minus some. The sample contains around 1.6 million clones, around 98% of which appear only once. The sequencing input was naive CD4+ T cells sorted from blood. As to subset: CD45RA+ positively selected. Every receptor here comes from a man in his thirties or forties in good health.

J is TRBJ2-7 and V is TRBV27; 9 positions match TRBD1. Looked up from germline, CDR1 is MNHEY and CDR2 is SMNVEV (reference sequence). V was pared by 4 bases and J by 2 bases, with 6 bases of the junction left unmatched. The CDR3 runs 15 residues. CDR3 in amino acids: CASSWRQGGPYEQYF. The CDR3 DNA follows: TGTGCCAGCAGTTGGAGACAGGGGGGACCCTACGAGCAGTACTTC.

This chain uses TRBV28 with TRBJ1-4, with D possibly matching TRBD1 (5 bases). The V gene's germline CDR1 is MDHEN and CDR2 SYDVKM. V dropped 7 bases and J dropped 8 bases, with 20 bases sitting between them. The CDR3 sequence is 15 residues long. The CDR3 DNA is TGTGCCAGCAACCAGCTTCAGGGTGGGGGGGAAAAACTGTTTTTT. As protein: CASNQLQGGGEKLFF.

The sample holds one count of this clone. This chain links TRBV10-1 with TRBJ2-7; 9 bases align to TRBD1. J lost 6 bases, V lost 4 bases, and 7 bases had no gene match. The CDR3 runs to 14 residues. Germline lookup yields CDR1 WNHNN and CDR2 SYGVQD (reference sequence). The CDR3 nucleotides are TGCGCCAGCAGTGCATCGGACAGGGGAACCGAGCAGTACTTC. Its translation is CASSASDRGTEQYF.

The CDR3: CASSPIRGVSNQPQHF. CDR3 coding DNA: TGTGCCAGCTCACCCATTCGAGGGGTAAGCAATCAGCCCCAGCATTTT. The J gene is TRBJ1-5, the V gene TRBV18; TRBD1 is a possible D gene (5 bases). CDR3 length: 16 amino acids. Germline V CDR1 and CDR2: KGHSH, LQKENI. Trimming pared 3 bases from V and 1 base from J, leaving 13 bases between.

The chain is built from TRBV7-8 and TRBJ2-3, with D unresolved. V lost 0 bases, J lost 1 base, and 11 bases lay in between. Germline CDR1 SGHVS, CDR2 FQNEAQ. The CDR3 runs to 16 residues. CDR3 coding DNA: TGTGCCAGCAGCTTAGCGCATCGGATCCGCACAGATACGCAGTATTTT. This translates into CASSLAHRIRTDTQYF.

This sequence joins TRBV5-1 and TRBJ2-4, with 8 bases identical to TRBD1. V trimming: 2 bases; J trimming: 2 bases; junction bases outside the gene matches: 9. This CDR3 region has 17 residues. CDR1 is SGHRS and CDR2 is YFSETQ in the germline V gene. CDR3 DNA: TGCGCCAGCAGCTTATCCGACAGGGGTGGGACCAAAAACATTCAGTACTTC. It specifies CASSLSDRGGTKNIQYF.

The V gene is TRBV6-1, the J gene TRBJ1-1, with D uncertain. V was clipped by 5 bases and J by 8 bases, with 6 bases between them. Germline-derived CDR1 and CDR2 are MNHNS and SASEGT. This CDR3 contains 10 residues. In nucleotides, the CDR3 is TGTGCCAGCAGTAGATCCGAAGCTTTCTTT. As protein: CASSRSEAFF.

This sequence joins TRBV10-3 and TRBJ1-5; D is perhaps TRBD1 (6 bases). Germline V gene sequence: CDR1 ENHRY, CDR2 SYGVKD. V dropped 6 bases and J dropped 4 bases, with 10 bases sitting between them. The CDR3 is 13 amino acids. The CDR3 loop reads CAIRGQDNQPQHF. The CDR3 DNA reads TGTGCCATCAGGGGACAAGATAATCAGCCCCAGCATTTT.

This clone has only one observation. CDR3: CASSPGTGGSSGANVLTF. The CDR3 nucleotides are TGTGCCAGCAGCCCGGGGACAGGGGGCAGTTCTGGGGCCAACGTCCTGACTTTC. The V gene is TRBV5-8, the J gene TRBJ2-6; TRBD1 matches at 12 bases. Germline CDR1 SGHTS, CDR2 YDEGEE. This CDR3 region has 18 residues. V shed 4 bases and J 1 base; nucleotides not matched to a gene: 6.

This clone was recorded only once. Other DNA sequences within the sample encode an identical CDR3. V usage is TRBV7-2 and J usage is TRBJ1-5; D unclear. V was trimmed by 2 bases and J by 4 bases, leaving 6 bases between them. Germline CDR1 and CDR2: SGHTA and FQGNSA. The CDR3 totals 13 residues. This CDR3 is CASSLTGNQPQHF. The DNA of the CDR3 is TGTGCCAGCAGCTTAACGGGGAATCAGCCCCAGCATTTT.

The rearrangement uses TRBV14 and TRBJ2-5; D perhaps matches TRBD1 (5 bases). Germline CDR1 SGHDN, CDR2 FVKESK. V dropped 1 base and J dropped 1 base, with 10 bases sitting between them. The CDR3 totals 15 residues. For the CDR3, the DNA is TGTGCCAGCAGCCAAGCCCGACAGCTCCAAGAGACCCAGTACTTC. Protein product: CASSQARQLQETQYF.

The rearrangement joins TRBV7-2 to TRBJ2-7; 9 nucleotides line up with TRBD1. CDR3 length equals 17 residues. The junction had 9 bases not matched to a gene; V was cut back by 1 base and J by 2 bases. Germline lookup yields CDR1 SGHTA and CDR2 FQGNSA. CDR3 nucleotide sequence: TGTGCCAGCAGCTTAGACCTGGGGACAGGGAGAACCTACGAGCAGTACTTC. It translates to CASSLDLGTGRTYEQYF.

The CDR3 sequence: CASSVSGQGAGYTF. CDR3 sequence (DNA): TGTGCCAGCAGCGTGTCGGGACAGGGGGCTGGCTACACCTTC. This sequence joins TRBV9 and TRBJ1-2; the match to TRBD1 covers 12 bases. This CDR3 is built from 14 residues. CDR1 SGDLS and CDR2 YYNGEE come from the germline V gene. Trimming cost V 2 bases and J 7 bases; bases outside gene matches: 3.

The rearrangement joins TRBV9 to TRBJ2-1; 7 nucleotides line up with TRBD1. Germline V gives CDR1 SGDLS, CDR2 YYNGEE. CDR3 size: 15 residues. The J segment lost 6 bases and the V segment lost 0 bases, leaving 6 bases of the junction unmatched. CDR3 in DNA: TGTGCCAGCAGCGTAGCTACGACAGGGTCCAATGAGCAGTTCTTC. It codes for CASSVATTGSNEQFF. Filled out from reference TRBV9 and TRBJ2-1, the complete variable domain reads DSGVTQTPKHLITATGQRVTLRCSPRSGDLSVYWYQQSLDQGLQFLIQYYNGEERAKGNILERFSAQQFPDLHSELNLSSLELGDSALYFCASSVATTGSNEQFFGPGTRLTVL.

This chain uses TRBV6-5 with TRBJ2-5; D is unresolved. V was shortened by 2 bases and J by 3 bases, with 13 bases between the two germline ends. This CDR3 comprises 15 residues. Per germline, CDR1 MNHEY and CDR2 SVGAGI. The CDR3 DNA follows: TGTGCCAGCAGTTACACGGCTTCGGTTAAAGAGACCCAGTACTTC. As protein: CASSYTASVKETQYF.

The V call is TRBV11-3, the J call TRBJ2-7; possibly TRBD1 for D (6 bases). Deletions cut 4 bases from V and 2 bases from J, with 9 bases between. This CDR3 spans 13 amino acids. Germline lookup yields CDR1 SGHNT and CDR2 YENEEA. CDR3 region: CASSSDRAYEQYF. Written as DNA, the CDR3 is TGTGCCAGCAGCTCGGACAGAGCCTACGAGCAGTACTTC. Full variable domain (outside the CDR3, taken from reference TRBV11-3 and TRBJ2-7): EAGVVQSPRYKIIEKKQPVAFWCNPISGHNTLYWYLQNLGQGPELLIRYENEEAVDDSQLPKDRFSAERLKGVDSTLKIQPAELGDSAVYLCASSSDRAYEQYFGPGTRLTVT.

This chain connects TRBV7-8 to TRBJ1-2; possibly TRBD1 for D (6 bases). Germline CDR1 is SGHVS and CDR2 is FQNEAQ. This CDR3 spans 13 amino acids. The V end was cut by 7 bases, the J end by 7 bases, with 16 bases between. CDR3 in amino acids: CASTRGRYGGYTF. The CDR3 nucleotides read TGTGCCAGCACCAGGGGTCGGTATGGTGGCTACACCTTC.

This chain connects TRBV5-4 to TRBJ2-3; D is tentatively TRBD1 or TRBD2 (5 bases each). V dropped 2 bases and J dropped 0 bases, with 13 bases sitting between them. Germline values: CDR1 SGHNT, CDR2 YYREEE (reference sequence). The CDR3 sequence is 16 residues long. CDR3 region: CASSFTRGASTDTQYF. DNA of the CDR3: TGTGCCAGCAGCTTTACCCGAGGGGCAAGCACAGATACGCAGTATTTT.

The chain recombines TRBV18 with TRBJ2-5; TRBD2 agrees at 7 bases. The junction had 11 bases not matched to a gene; V was cut back by 1 base and J by 3 bases. Looked up from germline, CDR1 is KGHSH and CDR2 is LQKENI. The CDR3 length is 17 residues. CDR3 bases: TGTGCCAGCTCACCACAGGGAGCGGGAACACCCGAAGAGACCCAGTACTTC. It codes for CASSPQGAGTPEETQYF.

The chain combines TRBV6-6 with TRBJ1-2; 9 nucleotides match TRBD1. This CDR3 is built from 13 residues. V was clipped by 6 bases and J by 7 bases; unmatched bases: 6. Germline loops: CDR1 MNHNY, CDR2 SVGAGI (reference sequence). The CDR3 DNA sequence: TGTGCCAGCAGCTCTGGGGACAGGGCTGGCTACACCTTC. Translation: CASSSGDRAGYTF.

The chain employs TRBV5-8 and TRBJ1-2, with 12 bases fitting TRBD1. V was pared by 4 bases and J by 4 bases, with 11 bases of the junction left unmatched. Germline assignment: CDR1 SGHTS and CDR2 YDEGEE. The CDR3 contains 17 residues. Here the CDR3 DNA reads TGTGCCAGCAGCGTGGACGGGACAGGGGGCGCAGGCTATGGCTACACCTTC. As protein: CASSVDGTGGAGYGYTF.

The genes are TRBV7-8 and TRBJ1-3; D not certain. The germline CDR1 and CDR2 sequences are SGHVS and FQNEAQ. The CDR3 contains 14 residues. V was cut by 5 bases and J by 4 bases, with 12 bases left in between. This chain's CDR3 is CASSPTVGGNTIYF. The DNA of the CDR3 is TGTGCCAGCAGCCCGACCGTTGGGGGAAACACCATATATTTT.

The chain couples TRBV18 to TRBJ2-7, with TRBD1 as a possible D gene (6 bases). The CDR3 loop spans 16 amino acids. V lost 3 bases to trimming and J lost 2 bases, with 17 bases between them. CDR1 and CDR2 (germline): KGHSH, LQKENI. The CDR3: CASSPPGTPSTYEQYF. The CDR3 DNA sequence: TGTGCCAGCTCACCTCCCGGGACACCTTCTACCTACGAGCAGTACTTC.

J is TRBJ2-7 and V is TRBV28, with D uncertain. Germline assignment: CDR1 MDHEN and CDR2 SYDVKM. The V end lost 3 bases, the J end lost 9 bases, and 9 bases lay between the germline ends. This CDR3 has 11 amino acids. CDR3 bases: TGTGCCAGCAGTTTCCCGGCAGGGCAGTACTTC. Residues: CASSFPAGQYF.

V gene TRBV29-1 combines with J gene TRBJ1-1; the D gene is possibly TRBD1 (5 bases). V was cut by 8 bases and J by 3 bases, with 16 bases left in between. CDR3 size: 13 residues. Germline V gene sequence: CDR1 SQVTM, CDR2 ANQGSEA. The CDR3 DNA is TGCAGCACCAGGGCGGGTTTGGACACTGAAGCTTTCTTT. The encoded protein is CSTRAGLDTEAFF. The variable domain in full, with the rest retrieved from reference TRBV29-1 and TRBJ1-1, is SAVISQKPSRDICQRGTSLTIQCQVDSQVTMMFWYRQQPGQSLTLIATANQGSEATYESGFVIDKFPISRPNLTFSTLTVSNMSPEDSSIYLCSTRAGLDTEAFFGQGTRLTVV.